This T cell receptor (beta chain) was recorded in a study of response to subunit inactivated influenza vaccine. Points from the study as a whole: Researchers suggested that each seasonal influenza vaccination recruits few new T cells.

This clonotype was counted between two and nine times. The antigen remains undetermined. The CDR3 runs 13 residues. Trimming pared 3 bases from V and 0 bases from J, leaving 6 bases between. CDR1 and CDR2 (germline): DFQATT, SNEGSKA (reference sequence). TCRdb recomputed calls from the RT-PCR reads with MiXCR, one row per CDR3 protein. This table has 500,000 to 600,000 distinct CDR3 sequences, roughly 12% appearing once. These data also featured in a second study, about T cells expressing NK-cell markers. This second study notes: Template switching by 5'RACE with UMIs generated the TCR beta cDNA. Researchers report these clonotypes also headed the CD3+CD56-NKG2C+ fraction in several donors.

The sequence was obtained from a man aged 50 or older who received an inactivated influenza vaccine. The chain couples TRBV20-1 to TRBJ2-4; D unclear. The sample here was PBMCs from blood, taken on the day of vaccination. For the CDR3, the DNA is TGCAGTGCTAGCTCTAGAGCCAAAAACATTCAGTACTTC. Amino acid sequence: CSASSRAKNIQYF.